This T cell receptor beta chain was observed in a study of cytomegalovirus exposure and HLA in healthy donors. Whole-study findings and limits: Trimming of TCR beta V- and J-genes showed a link, identified in a later analysis, to a missense DCLRE1C variant. It was in a later analysis that TCR association rates were seen to vary by HLA locus, highest for DRB1 and lowest for HLA-C. Reports showed the classifier diagnosing cytomegalovirus status with high specificity and sensitivity. Specificity of a few CMV-associated chains for CMV antigens was verified in vitro.

V was pared by 3 bases and J by 0 bases, with 8 bases between. This CDR3 is built from 13 residues. Germline V gene data show CDR1 as GTSNPN and CDR2 as SVGIG (reference sequence). Vbeta (60) and Jbeta (13) primers were used in the PCR. Produced via immunoSEQ multiplex PCR; TCRdb's table is partial and in-frame only. Here the sample spans about 150,000 clones, around four fifths being singletons. With regard to this clone: Antigen specificity is unknown.

The sample consisted of PBMCs. The clonotype was recovered from a boy under 10 years old in good health and CMV-seronegative. The chain links TRBV30 to TRBJ1-1; D remains ambiguous. The CDR3: CAWRYVVNTEAFF. The CDR3 bases are TGTGCCTGGAGGTATGTAGTGAACACTGAAGCTTTCTTT.